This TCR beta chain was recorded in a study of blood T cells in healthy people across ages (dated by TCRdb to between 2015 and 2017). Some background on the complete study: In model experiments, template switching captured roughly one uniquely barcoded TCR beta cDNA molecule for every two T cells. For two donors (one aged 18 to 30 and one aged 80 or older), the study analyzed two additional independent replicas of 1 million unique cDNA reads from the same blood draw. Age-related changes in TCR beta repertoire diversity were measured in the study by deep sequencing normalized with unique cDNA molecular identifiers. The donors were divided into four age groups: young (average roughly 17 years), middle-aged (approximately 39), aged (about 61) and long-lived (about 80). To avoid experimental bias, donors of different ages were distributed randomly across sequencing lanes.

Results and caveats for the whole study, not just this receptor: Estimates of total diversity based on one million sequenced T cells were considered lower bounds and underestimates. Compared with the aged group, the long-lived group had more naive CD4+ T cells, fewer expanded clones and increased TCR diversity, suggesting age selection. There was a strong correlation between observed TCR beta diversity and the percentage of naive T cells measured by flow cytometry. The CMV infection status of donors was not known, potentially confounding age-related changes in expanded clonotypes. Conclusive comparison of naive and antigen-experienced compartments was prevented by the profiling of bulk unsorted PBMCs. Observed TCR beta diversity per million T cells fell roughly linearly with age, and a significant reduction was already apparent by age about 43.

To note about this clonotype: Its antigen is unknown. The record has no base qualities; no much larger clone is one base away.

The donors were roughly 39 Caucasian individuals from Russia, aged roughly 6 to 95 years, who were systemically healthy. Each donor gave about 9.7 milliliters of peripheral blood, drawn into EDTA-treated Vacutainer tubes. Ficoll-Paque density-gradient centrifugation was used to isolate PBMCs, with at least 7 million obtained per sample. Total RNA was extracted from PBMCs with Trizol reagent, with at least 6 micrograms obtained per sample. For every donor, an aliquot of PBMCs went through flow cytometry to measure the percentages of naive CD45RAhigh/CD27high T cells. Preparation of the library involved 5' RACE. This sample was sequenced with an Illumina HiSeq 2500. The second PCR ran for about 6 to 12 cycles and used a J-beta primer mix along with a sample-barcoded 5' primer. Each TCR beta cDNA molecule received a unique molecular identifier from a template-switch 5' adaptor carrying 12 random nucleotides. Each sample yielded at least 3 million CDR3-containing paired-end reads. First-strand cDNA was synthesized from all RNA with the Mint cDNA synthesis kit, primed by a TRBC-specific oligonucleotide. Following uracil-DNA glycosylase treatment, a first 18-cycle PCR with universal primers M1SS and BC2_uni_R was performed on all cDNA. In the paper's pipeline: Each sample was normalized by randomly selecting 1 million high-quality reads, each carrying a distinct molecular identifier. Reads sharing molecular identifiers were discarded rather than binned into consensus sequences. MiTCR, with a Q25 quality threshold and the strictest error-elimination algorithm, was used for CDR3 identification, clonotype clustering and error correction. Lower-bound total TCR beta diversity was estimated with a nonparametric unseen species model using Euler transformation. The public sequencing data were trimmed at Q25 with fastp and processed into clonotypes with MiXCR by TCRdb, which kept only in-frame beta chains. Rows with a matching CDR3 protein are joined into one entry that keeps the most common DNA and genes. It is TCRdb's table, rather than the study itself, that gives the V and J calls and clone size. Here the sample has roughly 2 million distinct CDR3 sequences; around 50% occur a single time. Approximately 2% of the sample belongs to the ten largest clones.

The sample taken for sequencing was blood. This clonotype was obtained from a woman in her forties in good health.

The nucleotide sequence is given as TGTGCCAGCAGCCTTAGACATGCTGGCTACACCTTC. Protein translation: CASSLRHAGYTF. The chain joins TRBV21-1 to TRBJ1-2. TRBV21-1 is tagged as a pseudogene. The cysteine opens and the phenylalanine closes a CDR3 of 12 amino acids. The sequence is cut down to CDR3 DNA, 36 bases in frame from base 1.